The clone carrying this TCR beta chain has ten or more counts. The sample is drawn from a study of T cells after yellow fever vaccination. Looking at the study overall: Based on CD3, CD45RA, CCR7 and CD95, EM, EMRA, CM and Tscm memory subsets were sorted. Overall study results and limits: Within FACS-sorted repertoires, abundant clonotypes contaminating from the bulk population could be present.

5'RACE template switching produced TCR cDNA carrying a universal primer site and UMIs. MiXCR, run by TCRdb on the 5' RACE reads, gives a single entry per CDR3 protein. The data hold 45,000 to 75,000 distinct CDR3 sequences, with about 5.2% observed a single time. This CDR3 spans 12 amino acids. Germline CDR1 and CDR2: SEHNR and FQNEAQ (reference sequence). The V end was cut by 1 base, the J end by 4 bases, with 2 bases between. The TCR comes from a man aged 18 to 29 who received the YFV17D yellow fever vaccine. Specimen: PBMCs, either bulk or a sorted T-cell subset (CD4+, CD8+, memory, or dextramer-sorted; not recorded which), collected on the day of the yellow fever booster vaccination. The chain links TRBV7-9 to TRBJ1-5; no clear D gene. CDR3 DNA: TGTGCCAGCAGCTTAGGGAATCAGCCCCAGCATTTT. It codes for CASSLGNQPQHF.